Sequencing of this T cell receptor (beta chain) was carried out in a study of beta chain features in type 1 diabetes (dated by TCRdb to between 2018 and 2020). A note on the overall study: Mean age, gender distribution, total cell number and subset yield did not differ between patients and healthy donors. A total of some 110 million sorted cells were examined across all samples, and the number of cells per subset was strongly correlated with RNA yield. The study compared the TCRB repertoires of sorted circulating CD4+ T cell subsets in recently diagnosed type 1 diabetes patients with those in matched healthy donors. Regulatory and stem cell-like memory subsets were isolated from only 8 patients and roughly 8 healthy donors, whereas naive and central memory subsets came from all 30 or so donors. What the authors observed across the whole study: At VDJ recombination sites, patients with type 1 diabetes made fewer insertions and deleted more nucleotides, a pattern implying thymic rearrangement abnormalities. In all four CD4+ subsets, TCRB CDR3 length was moderately but significantly shorter in type 1 diabetes patients. Because cDNA was sequenced instead of genomic DNA, highly expressing activated cells could be over-represented, though the groups showed no difference in activation or CD3 levels. Only small numbers of individuals were included in the HLA sub-analyses, which left unresolved whether HLA type had any influence on TCRB rearrangement. Naive, central memory and regulatory TCRB repertoires appeared to be more alike among patients than among healthy donors. Shorter templates might be favored by PCR, yet because patient and control samples were amplified and corrected together, any such skew would affect both groups equally.

The entire amount of isolated RNA was reverse transcribed using the High Capacity cDNA Reverse Transcription Kit, so the sequenced TCRB transcripts were expressed ones. Naive, central memory and regulatory T cell samples underwent deep immunoSEQ sequencing, averaging around 3.9 million total reads per sample. Sorted cells were lysed in RLT buffer and RNA was extracted with DNase-treated RNeasy Micro or Mini kits, depending on cell number. Each cell subset was processed on its own to prevent cross-contamination, while patient and healthy donor samples were processed together. TCRB sequences were amplified from cDNA with the immunoSEQ multiplex PCR, producing 87-bp fragments spanning the CDR3 region. Amplicons were sequenced on the Illumina HiSeq platform. Concerning the study's data processing: PCR bias was computationally corrected using synthetic template baselines, reads within Hamming distance 2 were collapsed, and singletons that could not be merged were discarded. Reads were aligned against IMGT so that V, D and J genes, CDR3 length and insertions or deletions at six rearrangement sites could be assigned. Within each subset, clonotype counts were normalized to sorted cell number, after which true diversity and Gini coefficients were computed with the tcR R package. Repertoire sharing was quantified using the overlap coefficient calculated on TCRB nucleotide sequences. Out-of-frame TCRB sequences from naive cells were analyzed as a proxy for the pre-selection repertoire. Sourced from immuneACCESS, this table was stored by TCRdb with only in-frame sequences that have V and J called. A share of the clones is absent; for the studies checked, an unresolved V gene accounts for under half, and the remainder has no known explanation. The D gene and trimming were derived from the DNA, and the V and J assignments and clone size from that table. This sample gives 300,000 or so clones in total; approximately 15% of them show up just once. The leading ten clones occupy roughly 0.015% of the sample.

This clone was detected ten times or more. No cognate antigen has been identified for it. Base qualities are missing; no much larger clone stands one base away. Each donor gave one peripheral blood draw, averaging approximately 110 mL, which was collected into heparinised tubes. Naive, central memory, regulatory and stem cell-like memory CD4+ T cells were sorted on a BD FACSAria II using a panel including CD45RO, CCR7, CD25, CD127, CD95 and CD27. Purity was above 95% for every sorted population. Right away, PBMCs were isolated by Lymphoprep density gradient centrifugation and were stained directly, with no culture step. So that batch effects would be minimized, each experiment stained and sorted samples in pairs, pairing one healthy donor with one patient. This sequence originates from a young woman with type 1 diabetes. Sequencing was performed on naive CD4+ T cells from blood. The cell subset or site label, read with the paper, signifies: true naive CD4+ T cells.

In nucleotide form, the sequence is TGTGCCAGCAGCCCAAGAGCCCTGGGACAGAGCGCCGAGCAGTACTTC. Translated, this gives CASSPRALGQSAEQYF. The V and J genes are TRBV7-9 and TRBJ2-7, with 7 central nucleotides matching TRBD1. V has 5 bases trimmed and J has 6 bases trimmed; junction bases matching no gene number 16. Including the terminal cysteine and phenylalanine, the CDR3 comprises 16 residues. Only the CDR3 portion is preserved as DNA: 48 bases, with reading frame beginning at the first base. CDR1 SEHNR and CDR2 FQNEAQ are derived from the germline V gene (reference sequence).